This T cell receptor (beta chain) was retrieved from a study of blood T cell repertoires in COVID-19. Study details: Acute and convalescent COVID-19 samples came from the United States, Italy and Spain. The analysed material was cDNA or gDNA that came from T cells, B-cell-depleted T cells, or PBMCs.

In the study's own analysis: Reference gene primer amplification in the assay estimated nucleated cell counts. Sequencing used immunoSEQ multiplex PCR; TCRdb keeps in-frame clones, though not all of them. That table furnishes V, J and clone size, whereas the DNA furnished D and trimming. The table shows around 150,000 clones, with around nine tenths occurring only once. The V and J ends lost 1 base and 4 bases, in that order; junction bases with no gene match: 9. Germline V CDR1 and CDR2: SGHDT, YYEEEE. CDR3 length equals 16 residues. This sequence joins TRBV5-6 and TRBJ1-1, with 8 bases identical to TRBD1. The source material was peripheral blood. This clonotype was sampled from a middle-aged woman with acute or convalescent COVID-19. CDR3 coding DNA: TGTGCCAGCAGCTTGAAGGGCAGGGGGCGAGGCACTGAAGCTTTCTTT. Translated, it gives CASSLKGRGRGTEAFF.